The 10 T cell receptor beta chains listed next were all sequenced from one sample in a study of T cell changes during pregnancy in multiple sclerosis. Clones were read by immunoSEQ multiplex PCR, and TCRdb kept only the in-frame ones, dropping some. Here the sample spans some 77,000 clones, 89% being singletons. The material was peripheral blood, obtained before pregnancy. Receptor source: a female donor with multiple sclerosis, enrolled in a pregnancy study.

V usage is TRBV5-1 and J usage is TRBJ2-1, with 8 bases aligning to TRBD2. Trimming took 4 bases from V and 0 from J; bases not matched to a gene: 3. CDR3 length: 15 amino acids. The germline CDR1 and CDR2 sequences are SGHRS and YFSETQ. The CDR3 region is CASSLLAGSYNEQFF. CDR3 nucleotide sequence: TGCGCCAGCAGCCTGCTAGCGGGCTCCTACAATGAGCAGTTCTTC. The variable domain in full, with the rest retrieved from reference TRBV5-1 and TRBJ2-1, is KAGVTQTPRYLIKTRGQQVTLSCSPISGHRSVSWYQQTPGQGLQFLFEYFSETQRNKGNFPGRFSGRQFSNSRSEMNVSTLELGDSALYLCASSLLAGSYNEQFFGPGTRLTVL.

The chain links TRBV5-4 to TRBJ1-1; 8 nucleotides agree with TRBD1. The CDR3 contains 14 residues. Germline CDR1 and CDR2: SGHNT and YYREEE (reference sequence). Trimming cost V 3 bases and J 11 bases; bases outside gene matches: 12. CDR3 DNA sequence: TGTGCCAGCAGCTCGGCGGGTCCCCAGGGGGCGGCTTTCTTT. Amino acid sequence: CASSSAGPQGAAFF.

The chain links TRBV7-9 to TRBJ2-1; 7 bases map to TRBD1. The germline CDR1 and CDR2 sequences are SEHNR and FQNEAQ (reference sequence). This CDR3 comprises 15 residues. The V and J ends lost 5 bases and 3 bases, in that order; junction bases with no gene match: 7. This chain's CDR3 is CASSLAGGVYNEQFF. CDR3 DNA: TGTGCCAGCAGCCTGGCAGGGGGTGTCTACAATGAGCAGTTCTTC.

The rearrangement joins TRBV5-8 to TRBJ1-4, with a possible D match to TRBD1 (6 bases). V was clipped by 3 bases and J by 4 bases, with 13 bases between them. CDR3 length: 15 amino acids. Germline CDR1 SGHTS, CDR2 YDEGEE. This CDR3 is CASSSGQSLNEKLFF. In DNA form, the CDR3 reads TGTGCCAGCAGCTCTGGACAGTCCCTTAATGAAAAACTGTTTTTT.

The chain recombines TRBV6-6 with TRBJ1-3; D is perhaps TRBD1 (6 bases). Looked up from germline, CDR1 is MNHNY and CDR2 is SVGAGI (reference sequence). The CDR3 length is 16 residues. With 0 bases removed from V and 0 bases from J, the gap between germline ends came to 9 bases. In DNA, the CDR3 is TGTGCCAGCAGTTACTCCCGGACAGCCTCTGGAAACACCATATATTTT. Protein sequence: CASSYSRTASGNTIYF.

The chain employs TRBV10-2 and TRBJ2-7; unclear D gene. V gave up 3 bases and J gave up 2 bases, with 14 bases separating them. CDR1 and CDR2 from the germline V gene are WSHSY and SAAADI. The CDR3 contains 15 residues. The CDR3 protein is CASSDQVTTAYEQYF. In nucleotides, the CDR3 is TGCGCCAGCAGTGATCAAGTTACTACCGCCTACGAGCAGTACTTC.

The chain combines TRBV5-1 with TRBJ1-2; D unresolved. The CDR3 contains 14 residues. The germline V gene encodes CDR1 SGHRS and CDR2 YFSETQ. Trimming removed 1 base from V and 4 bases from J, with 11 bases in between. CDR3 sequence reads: CASSLNLGSYGYTF. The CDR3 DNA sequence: TGCGCCAGCAGCTTGAATCTTGGGAGCTATGGCTACACCTTC.

The CDR3 DNA follows: TGTGCCAGTAGTATCGGGAAGTACACTGAAGCTTTCTTT. It translates to CASSIGKYTEAFF. This sequence joins TRBV19 and TRBJ1-1; D gene ambiguous. Deletions cut 3 bases from V and 3 bases from J, with 8 bases between. CDR3 length equals 13 residues. The germline V gene encodes CDR1 LNHDA and CDR2 SQIVND (reference sequence).

The CDR3 loop is CASSQRVTGARYEQYF. Written as DNA, the CDR3 is TGCGCCAGCAGCCAGAGAGTCACAGGGGCTCGCTACGAGCAGTACTTC. The rearrangement joins TRBV4-1 to TRBJ2-7; 7 nucleotides match TRBD1. V lost 3 bases and J lost 3; bases outside the gene matches: 11. Germline loops: CDR1 MGHRA, CDR2 YSYEKL. The CDR3 loop spans 16 amino acids.

The CDR3 is CASSPPSGEGGNTIYF. DNA of the CDR3: TGTGCCAGCAGTCCCCCCTCGGGGGAGGGTGGAAACACCATATATTTT. V usage is TRBV28 and J usage is TRBJ1-3; TRBD1 might be the D (5 bases). V was shortened by 5 bases and J by 3 bases, with 17 bases between the two germline ends. Germline CDR1 MDHEN, CDR2 SYDVKM. CDR3 length equals 16 residues.